This TCR beta chain came from a study of human T cells and chemical hapten exposure. Background on the study: Diphenylcyclopropenone doses were given weekly to the scalps of patients across the approximately 24-week study.

V lost 5 bases, J lost 10 bases, and 18 bases stayed unmatched. Germline V CDR1 and CDR2: MNHEY, SVGAGI. The CDR3 is 16 residues long. TCRdb called the RACE reads again in MiXCR, with one record for every CDR3 protein. The sample gives around 360,000 distinct CDR3 sequences, just under 6.5% of which show up once; roughly 5.4% is in the top ten. This clonotype was observed a few times. Time point of the sample: patch test 2, 6 weeks after DPC sensitization. The sample's treatment: therapeutic diphenylcyclopropenone sensitization with weekly scalp DPC. This TCR came from a woman between 18 and 29 years old with alopecia areata. Some clones in this sample may be carry-over from other donors' samples. This chain links TRBV6-5 with TRBJ1-1; 8 bases map to TRBD1. This sample comprised whole blood, obtained in connection with sensitization to the hapten diphenylcyclopropenone (DPC). The CDR3 spells CASSQLPQGDSQGAFF. The DNA of the CDR3 is TGTGCCAGCAGTCAACTTCCACAGGGGGACAGTCAAGGAGCTTTCTTT.